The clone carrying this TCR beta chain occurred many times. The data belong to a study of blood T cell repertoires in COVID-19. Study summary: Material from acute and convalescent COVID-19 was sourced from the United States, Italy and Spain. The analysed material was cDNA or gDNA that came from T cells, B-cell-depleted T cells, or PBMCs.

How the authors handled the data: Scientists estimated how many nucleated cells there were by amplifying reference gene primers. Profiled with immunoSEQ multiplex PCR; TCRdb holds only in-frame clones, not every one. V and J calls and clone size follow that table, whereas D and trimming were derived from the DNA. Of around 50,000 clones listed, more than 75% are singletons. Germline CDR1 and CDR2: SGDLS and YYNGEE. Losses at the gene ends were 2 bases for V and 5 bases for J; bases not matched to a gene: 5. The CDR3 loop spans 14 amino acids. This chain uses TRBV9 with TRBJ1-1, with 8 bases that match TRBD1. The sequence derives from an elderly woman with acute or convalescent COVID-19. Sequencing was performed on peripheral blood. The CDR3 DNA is TGTGCCAGCAGCGTCACACAGGGGGGAACTGAAGCTTTCTTT. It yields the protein CASSVTQGGTEAFF. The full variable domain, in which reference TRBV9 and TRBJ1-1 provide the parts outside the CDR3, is DSGVTQTPKHLITATGQRVTLRCSPRSGDLSVYWYQQSLDQGLQFLIQYYNGEERAKGNILERFSAQQFPDLHSELNLSSLELGDSALYFCASSVTQGGTEAFFGQGTRLTVV.